The 29 T cell receptor beta chains below come from one sample, sequenced in a study of early T cells in non-severe SARS-CoV-2 infection. TCRdb analysed the 5' RACE reads with MiXCR anew, one entry per CDR3 protein. The sample records more than 85,000 distinct CDR3 sequences, around 13% being singletons. Sequences were obtained from whole blood. The source of these receptors is an adult who was a healthcare worker with PCR-confirmed SARS-CoV-2 infection or an uninfected control (not recorded which).

This clonotype was recorded many times. This sequence joins TRBV7-2 and TRBJ2-3, with 7 bases matching TRBD2. The CDR3 has 16 residues. V shed 5 bases and J 9 bases; nucleotides not matched to a gene: 17. Germline CDR1 is SGHTA and CDR2 is FQGNSA. CDR3 DNA sequence: TGTGCCAGCAGCACCCAGGGCGGGAGTATCGGTGGGACGCAGTATTTT. Translated: CASSTQGGSIGGTQYF.

This chain links TRBV7-2 with TRBJ1-1, with D unclear. V was pared by 1 base and J by 12 bases, with 18 bases between. There are 14 residues in the CDR3. The V gene's germline CDR1 is SGHTA and CDR2 FQGNSA. The CDR3 bases are TGTGCCAGCAGCTTAGATAGGGCAGGTCGGCAAACTTTCTTT. Its protein product is CASSLDRAGRQTFF. The full variable domain, rest sourced from reference TRBV7-2 and TRBJ1-1, is GAGVSQSPSNKVTEKGKDVELRCDPISGHTALYWYRQSLGQGLEFLIYFQGNSAPDKSGLPSDRFSAERTGGSVSTLTIQRTQQEDSAVYLCASSLDRAGRQTFFGQGTRLTVV.

This clonotype occurred a few times. V and J are TRBV7-2 and TRBJ2-7, with 8 nucleotides matching TRBD1. This CDR3 comprises 15 residues. Germline loops: CDR1 SGHTA, CDR2 FQGNSA. Trimming cost V 8 bases and J 0 bases; bases outside gene matches: 9. The CDR3 is CASERQGTHSYEQYF. CDR3 DNA sequence: TGTGCCAGCGAAAGACAGGGGACACACTCCTACGAGCAGTACTTC.

This clonotype was picked up many times. CDR3 sequence reads: CSVLTTGGEQYF. CDR3 nucleotides: TGCAGCGTCCTTACGACTGGCGGCGAGCAGTACTTC. This chain joins TRBV29-1 and TRBJ2-7; unclear D gene. The CDR3 is made up of 12 amino acids. Trimming removed 6 bases at V and 6 bases at J, with 15 bases between. Per the germline V gene, CDR1 is SQVTM and CDR2 is ANQGSEA.

This clonotype was detected many times. This sequence joins TRBV4-3 and TRBJ2-3; 11 bases fit TRBD2. Germline V gene sequence: CDR1 LGHNA, CDR2 YSLEER. This CDR3 region has 17 residues. V lost 3 bases and J lost 4; bases outside the gene matches: 9. CDR3 region: CASSQKQTSGTSDTQYF. CDR3 bases: TGCGCCAGCAGCCAGAAACAGACTAGCGGGACGTCAGATACGCAGTATTTT.

This chain joins TRBV7-6 and TRBJ1-2; 8 bases map to TRBD1. Looked up from germline, CDR1 is SGHVS and CDR2 is FNYEAQ. Trimming cost V 4 bases and J 7 bases; bases outside gene matches: 11. The CDR3 totals 15 residues. CDR3 coding DNA: TGTGCCAGCAGCTGGCCTGCGACAGGGGTTGCTGGCTACACCTTC. Residues: CASSWPATGVAGYTF.

This chain joins TRBV19 and TRBJ2-3; D ambiguous. The V gene lost 5 bases and the J gene lost 4 bases, with 13 bases spanning the gap. In germline, CDR1 is LNHDA, CDR2 SQIVND (reference sequence). The CDR3 is 14 amino acids. The CDR3 loop is CASSWASWSDTQYF. The CDR3 DNA reads as TGTGCCAGTAGTTGGGCTAGTTGGTCAGATACGCAGTATTTT.

This clonotype occurred many times. The chain carries TRBV4-2 and TRBJ2-7; possible D gene TRBD1, 6 bases. Germline CDR1 and CDR2: LGHNA and YNFKEQ. The CDR3 is made up of 16 amino acids. V lost 0 bases to trimming and J lost 1 base, with 13 bases between them. The CDR3 protein is CASSQEFRGGSYEQYF. In DNA form, the CDR3 reads TGTGCCAGCAGCCAAGAATTCAGGGGCGGGTCCTACGAGCAGTACTTC.

This clonotype was observed a few times. The chain has TRBV28 and TRBJ2-5; 7 nucleotides line up with TRBD1. This CDR3 comprises 14 residues. The junction had 10 bases not matched to a gene; V was cut back by 2 bases and J by 10 bases. The germline gives CDR1 MDHEN, CDR2 SYDVKM. The CDR3 reads CASSLAGDSSFQYF. The DNA for the CDR3 is TGTGCCAGCAGTTTAGCCGGGGACAGTTCTTTCCAGTACTTC.

This clonotype was detected ten times or more. This chain uses TRBV6-6 with TRBJ2-3; D is ambiguous. V dropped 6 bases and J dropped 0 bases, with 10 bases sitting between them. Germline V CDR1 and CDR2: MNHNY, SVGAGI (reference sequence). The CDR3 spans 14 residues. CDR3: CASRQNPSTDTQYF. Here the CDR3 DNA reads TGTGCCAGCAGACAGAATCCTAGCACAGATACGCAGTATTTT.

In its sample, this clonotype was seen many times. The chain recombines TRBV21-1 with TRBJ2-1; TRBD2 is taken as the D call from the table, unchecked against the DNA. TRBV21-1 is termed a pseudogene. The CDR3 is made up of 16 amino acids. CDR3 sequence reads: CASRRSGSSTAYEQFF. Written as DNA, the CDR3 is TGTGCCAGCAGACGATCAGGGAGTAGCACCGCGTATGAGCAGTTCTTC.

The rearrangement uses TRBV20-1 and TRBJ2-1; 13 bases agree with TRBD2. The junction had 1 base not matched to a gene; V was cut back by 3 bases and J by 2 bases. The germline CDR1 and CDR2 sequences are DFQATT and SNEGSKA (reference sequence). The CDR3 is made up of 15 amino acids. The CDR3 coding sequence is TGCAGTGCTAGTGGGACTAGCGGGGCCTACAATGAGCAGTTCTTC. Translated, it gives CSASGTSGAYNEQFF.

J is TRBJ2-2 and V is TRBV20-1, with a weak D call TRBD1 (5 bases). Per germline, CDR1 DFQATT and CDR2 SNEGSKA (reference sequence). The ends were cut back, 3 bases at V and 6 bases at J, with 8 bases in the middle. This CDR3 is 12 amino acids long. The CDR3 nucleotides are TGCAGTGCTAGTAGGGGTCCCGGGGAGCTGTTTTTT. It encodes CSASRGPGELFF.

A few counts support this clonotype. This chain connects TRBV5-5 to TRBJ1-1; D not certain. CDR1 is SGHKS, CDR2 YYEKEE, per germline (reference sequence). The CDR3 covers 13 residues. V gave up 4 bases and J gave up 0 bases, with 7 bases separating them. The CDR3 nucleotides are TGTGCCAGCAGCGCCCGTATGAACACTGAAGCTTTCTTT. It translates to CASSARMNTEAFF. Variable domain in full (rest from reference TRBV5-5 and TRBJ1-1): DAGVTQSPTHLIKTRGQQVTLRCSPISGHKSVSWYQQVLGQGPQFIFQYYEKEERGRGNFPDRFSARQFPNYSSELNVNALLLGDSALYLCASSARMNTEAFFGQGTRLTVV.

This clonotype has only a few counts. J is TRBJ2-3 and V is TRBV12-3 or TRBV12-4; TRBD2 aligns across 8 bases. CDR3 length: 15 amino acids. With V trimmed by 2 bases and J by 3 bases, 4 bases remained unmatched. The CDR3 reads CASSLRLAGTDTQYF. Here the CDR3 DNA reads TGTGCCAGCAGTTTACGGCTAGCGGGTACAGATACGCAGTATTTT.

The J gene is TRBJ2-7, the V gene TRBV30; the D gene is possibly TRBD1 (6 bases). Germline CDR1 GTSNPN, CDR2 SVGIG (reference sequence). The CDR3 length is 13 residues. V dropped 3 bases and J dropped 2 bases, with 11 bases sitting between them. CDR3 DNA sequence: TGTGCCTGGAGCCGGGACACCACCTACGAGCAGTACTTC. This encodes CAWSRDTTYEQYF. Complete variable domain (other parts from reference TRBV30 and TRBJ2-7): SQTIHQWPATLVQPVGSPLSLECTVEGTSNPNLYWYRQAAGRGLQLLFYSVGIGQISSEVPQNLSASRPQDRQFILSSKKLLLSDSGFYLCAWSRDTTYEQYFGPGTRLTVT.

This clonotype was found a few times. The chain recombines TRBV9 with TRBJ2-6; D tentatively fits TRBD1 or TRBD2 (5 bases each). V dropped 4 bases and J dropped 0 bases, with 17 bases sitting between them. CDR1 and CDR2 from the germline V gene are SGDLS and YYNGEE. The CDR3 totals 18 residues. CDR3 sequence: CASSLHRGRGSGANVLTF. DNA of the CDR3: TGTGCCAGCAGCCTCCACCGGGGACGGGGCTCTGGGGCCAACGTCCTGACTTTC.

This clonotype was observed a few times. The chain couples TRBV7-9 to TRBJ2-7, with TRBD2 identical over 8 bases. Germline loops: CDR1 SEHNR, CDR2 FQNEAQ (reference sequence). The CDR3 runs to 13 residues. J was trimmed by 6 bases and V by 7 bases; bases with no gene match: 8. CDR3 in DNA: TGTGCCAGCACCCCCGGACTAGCCTCCGAGCAGTACTTC. Encoded protein: CASTPGLASEQYF.

The chain recombines TRBV20-1 with TRBJ2-1; 7 nucleotides align to TRBD1. This CDR3 has 16 residues. The germline CDR1 and CDR2 sequences are DFQATT and SNEGSKA (reference sequence). V was pared by 0 bases and J by 6 bases, with 11 bases of the junction left unmatched. In nucleotides, the CDR3 is TGCAGTGCTAGAGATAATAAGAGGGGGCTGGTCAATGAGCAGTTCTTC. Its protein product is CSARDNKRGLVNEQFF.

V is TRBV6-5 and J is TRBJ1-2; D possibly corresponds to TRBD1 (5 bases). This CDR3 is built from 13 residues. Looked up from germline, CDR1 is MNHEY and CDR2 is SVGAGI. The V and J ends lost 5 bases and 8 bases respectively, with 15 bases between them. CDR3 amino acids: CASSMTVDEGYTF. The CDR3 bases are TGTGCCAGCAGTATGACAGTGGATGAAGGCTACACCTTC.

This clonotype was detected many times. The genes are TRBV20-1 and TRBJ2-7; D may be TRBD1 or TRBD2 (7 bases each). V lost 4 bases and J 6 bases, leaving 22 bases between the germline ends. The CDR3 is 15 amino acids. Per the germline V gene, CDR1 is DFQATT and CDR2 is SNEGSKA (reference sequence). This chain's CDR3 is CSAKPFTGEGREQYF. CDR3 bases: TGCAGTGCTAAACCGTTTACAGGGGAGGGACGCGAGCAGTACTTC.

Notes on this clonotype: The conserved phenylalanine or tryptophan is not found at the CDR3 terminus, so this likely reflects a read error. V is TRBV3-1 and J is TRBJ1-6, with TRBD1 identical over 11 bases. Germline loops: CDR1 LGHDT, CDR2 YNNKEL (reference sequence). This CDR3 has 15 residues. V shed 3 bases, J shed 10 bases, and the junction held 5 bases outside the gene matches. The CDR3 is CASSQGQGVWSPLHL. For the CDR3, the DNA is TGTGCCAGCAGCCAGGGACAGGGGGTATGGTCACCCCTCCACCTT.

V usage is TRBV2 and J usage is TRBJ1-2; D remains ambiguous. Trimming shortened V by 1 base and J by 4 bases, and 4 bases separated the two germline ends. CDR1 and CDR2 from the germline V gene are SNHLY and FYNNEI. This CDR3 comprises 12 residues. CDR3 amino acids: CASSEDRYGYTF. The CDR3 DNA follows: TGTGCCAGCAGTGAAGACCGCTATGGCTACACCTTC. Using reference TRBV2 and TRBJ1-2 for the parts outside the CDR3, the full variable domain is EPEVTQTPSHQVTQMGQEVILRCVPISNHLYFYWYRQILGQKVEFLVSFYNNEISEKSEIFDDQFSVERPDGSNFTLKIRSTKLEDSAMYFCASSEDRYGYTFGSGTRLTVV.

The rearrangement joins TRBV7-9 to TRBJ2-7; 7 positions agree with TRBD1. The germline V gene has CDR1 SEHNR and CDR2 FQNEAQ (reference sequence). The CDR3 covers 12 residues. The junction had 2 bases not matched to a gene; V was cut back by 4 bases and J by 5 bases. DNA of the CDR3: TGTGCCAGCAGCTCGACAGGGAACGAGCAGTACTTC. Protein product: CASSSTGNEQYF.

This chain connects TRBV9 to TRBJ2-3; TRBD2 aligns across 12 bases. V gave up 1 base and J gave up 1 base; unmatched junction bases: 4. The CDR3 sequence is 17 residues long. Germline CDR1 SGDLS, CDR2 YYNGEE. CDR3 in amino acids: CASSVTLAGGGTDTQYF. The CDR3 DNA follows: TGTGCCAGCAGCGTAACCCTAGCGGGAGGGGGCACAGATACGCAGTATTTT.

This clonotype was observed a few times. The V gene is TRBV7-9, the J gene TRBJ2-3; tentatively, D is TRBD1 (6 bases). The CDR3 has 16 residues. The germline gives CDR1 SEHNR, CDR2 FQNEAQ (reference sequence). The V end was cut by 5 bases, the J end by 0 bases, with 15 bases between. The CDR3 is CASSPGHERSTDTQYF. For the CDR3, the DNA is TGTGCCAGCAGCCCGGGACACGAGCGTAGCACAGATACGCAGTATTTT.

The sample holds many counts of this clonotype. The CDR3 sequence is CAIRDPGLAALGATGELFF. The DNA of the CDR3 is TGTGCCATCAGGGATCCGGGACTAGCCGCCCTGGGCGCCACCGGGGAGCTGTTTTTT. V usage is TRBV10-3 and J usage is TRBJ2-2, with 9 bases aligning to TRBD2. This CDR3 comprises 19 residues. V was pared by 6 bases and J by 4 bases, with 18 bases of the junction left unmatched. Germline-derived CDR1 and CDR2 are ENHRY and SYGVKD.

This clonotype showed up just once. The chain couples TRBV5-6 to TRBJ2-5; TRBD2 might be the D (6 bases). Germline V lookup: CDR1 SGHDT, CDR2 YYEEEE. The CDR3 is 13 amino acids. Trimming shortened V by 0 bases and J by 9 bases, and 12 bases separated the two germline ends. CDR3 loop: CASSLEYRGAQYF. As DNA, the CDR3 is TGTGCCAGCAGCTTGGAGTATCGCGGGGCCCAGTACTTC.

Comment on this clonotype: A much larger clone differs by one base, so this may be a read error. The chain carries TRBV5-5 and TRBJ1-3; TRBD1 agrees at 7 bases. CDR1 and CDR2 from the germline V gene are SGHKS and YYEKEE (reference sequence). V trimming: 1 base; J trimming: 0 bases; junction bases outside the gene matches: 7. This CDR3 has 17 residues. DNA of the CDR3: TGTGCCAGCAGCTTGACCGACAGGGCGGTCTCTGGAAACACCATATATTTT. Its protein product is CASSLTDRAVSGNTIYF.